Below, 3 T cell receptor beta chains from the same sample are listed, as sequenced in a study of T cell responses to AZD1222 COVID-19 vaccine. Method: immunoSEQ multiplex PCR; TCRdb's copy keeps in-frame clones and lacks some. The sample records 150,000 to 200,000 clones, roughly nine tenths being singletons. The sequencing here drew on peripheral blood, taken on day 0 of AZD1222 vaccination. These receptors were taken from an adult in good health.

This rearrangement joins TRBV11-2 to TRBJ1-4; no reliable D call. Trimming took off 0 bases at V and 8 bases at J, with 13 bases between the two ends. CDR3 length equals 15 residues. CDR1 and CDR2 from the germline V gene are SGHAT and FQNNGV. The CDR3: CASSLDLGRSEKLFF. In DNA form, the CDR3 reads TGTGCCAGCAGCTTAGATCTCGGCAGGTCGGAAAAACTGTTTTTT.

The V call is TRBV27, the J call TRBJ1-5, with D perhaps matching TRBD1 (5 bases). With 1 base removed from V and 1 base from J, the gap between germline ends came to 8 bases. CDR1 and CDR2 (germline): MNHEY, SMNVEV (reference sequence). The CDR3 runs to 15 residues. CDR3 nucleotide sequence: TGTGCCAGCAGTTTATACGGGGGAAGCAATCAGCCCCAGCATTTT. Its translation is CASSLYGGSNQPQHF.

The rearrangement uses TRBV28 and TRBJ2-7; D might be TRBD1 (6 bases). The germline V gene encodes CDR1 MDHEN and CDR2 SYDVKM. This CDR3 is 14 amino acids long. V lost 5 bases to trimming and J lost 4 bases, with 15 bases between them. Here the CDR3 reads CASSPLGTLYEQYF. The CDR3 DNA reads as TGTGCCAGCAGTCCCCTCGGGACACTGTACGAGCAGTACTTC.